Shown below are 27 T cell receptor beta chains from a single sample sequenced in a study of cytomegalovirus exposure and HLA in healthy donors. PCR was performed using 60 Vbeta and 13 Jbeta primers. Method: immunoSEQ multiplex PCR; TCRdb's copy keeps in-frame clones and lacks some. This table holds 60,000 to 70,000 clones, roughly 77% found once. What was sequenced was PBMCs. Every receptor here comes from a woman aged 25 to 39 in good health and CMV-seronegative.

The rearrangement joins TRBV30 to TRBJ1-6; maybe TRBD1 (5 bases). The CDR3 spans 14 residues. Germline lookup yields CDR1 GTSNPN and CDR2 SVGIG (reference sequence). Trimming removed 4 bases at V and 4 bases at J, with 11 bases between. Here the CDR3 DNA reads TGTGCCTGGACGAAAGGGGCATATAATTCACCCCTCCACTTT. This gives the protein CAWTKGAYNSPLHF.

CDR3 sequence (DNA): TGTGCCAGCAGCTTGGCGGGAGTCACTTTCCGCGAGCAGTACTTC. Its protein product is CASSLAGVTFREQYF. V usage is TRBV5-4 and J usage is TRBJ2-7, with D perhaps matching TRBD2 (6 bases). This CDR3 is 15 amino acids long. In germline, CDR1 is SGHNT, CDR2 YYREEE (reference sequence). Trimming pared 0 bases from V and 6 bases from J, leaving 16 bases between.

The V gene is TRBV28, the J gene TRBJ1-5, with 7 bases matching TRBD1. V was clipped by 5 bases and J by 6 bases; unmatched bases: 7. Germline CDR1 and CDR2: MDHEN and SYDVKM. This CDR3 has 14 residues. The CDR3 DNA reads as TGTGCCAGCAGTACACAGACAGGGTTTCAGCCCCAGCATTTT. Translated: CASSTQTGFQPQHF.

The rearrangement links TRBV9 to TRBJ2-5, with D possibly TRBD2 on 6 matching bases. CDR1 is SGDLS and CDR2 is YYNGEE in the germline V gene. CDR3 length: 16 residues. V lost 0 bases and J lost 1, with 13 bases in between. As DNA, the CDR3 is TGTGCCAGCAGCGTAGGGGGAGGAACTGTCCAAGAGACCCAGTACTTC. This codes for CASSVGGGTVQETQYF.

The chain links TRBV6-4 to TRBJ2-2, with a weak D call TRBD1 (6 bases). Trimming took off 8 bases at V and 4 bases at J, with 11 bases between the two ends. This CDR3 is 13 amino acids long. Germline V lookup: CDR1 MRHNA, CDR2 SNTAGT. CDR3: CASAPDSTGELFF. DNA of the CDR3: TGTGCCAGCGCTCCGGACAGCACCGGGGAGCTGTTTTTT.

This clone was seen a handful of times. V is TRBV5-1 and J is TRBJ2-1; 12 nucleotides match TRBD2. With 4 bases clipped from V and 4 bases from J, the junction kept 6 bases outside the gene matches. This CDR3 is built from 16 residues. The germline CDR1 and CDR2 sequences are SGHRS and YFSETQ. The DNA for the CDR3 is TGCGCCAGCAGCAGCTCTAGCGGGGGGGTTTACAATGAGCAGTTCTTC. Translated, it gives CASSSSSGGVYNEQFF.

CDR3 amino acids: CASSPLRGLEQFF. The DNA of the CDR3 is TGTGCCAGCAGCCCCCTTCGGGGACTAGAGCAGTTCTTC. V and J are TRBV9 and TRBJ2-1, with 7 bases identical to TRBD2. With V trimmed by 4 bases and J by 10 bases, 8 bases remained unmatched. The CDR3 loop spans 13 amino acids. In germline, CDR1 is SGDLS, CDR2 YYNGEE. The entire variable domain, with the rest obtained from reference TRBV9 and TRBJ2-1, is as follows: DSGVTQTPKHLITATGQRVTLRCSPRSGDLSVYWYQQSLDQGLQFLIQYYNGEERAKGNILERFSAQQFPDLHSELNLSSLELGDSALYFCASSPLRGLEQFFGPGTRLTVL.

The rearrangement links TRBV4-1 to TRBJ1-5, with D unresolved. V lost 0 bases to trimming and J lost 7 bases, with 7 bases between them. Germline loops: CDR1 MGHRA, CDR2 YSYEKL. The CDR3 sequence is 13 residues long. Here the CDR3 reads CASSQDTDQPQHF. The CDR3 DNA reads as TGCGCCAGCAGCCAAGACACAGACCAGCCCCAGCATTTT.

This chain links TRBV5-4 with TRBJ2-1, with 13 bases identical to TRBD2. The CDR3 totals 16 residues. J was trimmed by 6 bases and V by 5 bases; bases with no gene match: 8. The germline V gene has CDR1 SGHNT and CDR2 YYREEE (reference sequence). CDR3 region: CASSSTSGRGPNEQFF. The CDR3 region has the DNA TGTGCCAGCAGTTCCACTAGCGGGAGGGGGCCCAATGAGCAGTTCTTC.

The chain uses TRBV18 and TRBJ1-1; TRBD1 matches 9 bases. Germline trimming cut 6 bases from V and 5 bases from J; bases unmatched to any gene: 10. This CDR3 spans 15 amino acids. The germline CDR1 and CDR2 sequences are KGHSH and LQKENI. The CDR3 nucleotides are TGTGCCAGCTCCCCCGGGACAGGGATGGGGACTGAAGCTTTCTTT. The encoded protein is CASSPGTGMGTEAFF.

This chain uses TRBV27 with TRBJ2-7, with D maybe TRBD2 (6 bases). CDR1 is MNHEY, CDR2 SMNVEV, per germline (reference sequence). Between the trimmed V and J ends, which lost 5 bases and 2 bases, there was a span of 16 bases. This CDR3 is 15 amino acids long. CDR3 region: CASSPRGRLTYEQYF. As DNA, the CDR3 is TGTGCCAGCAGTCCCCGAGGGAGGCTCACCTACGAGCAGTACTTC.

The chain carries TRBV30 and TRBJ1-5, with D possibly TRBD1 on 5 matching bases. The germline V gene encodes CDR1 GTSNPN and CDR2 SVGIG (reference sequence). Trimming took off 3 bases at V and 3 bases at J, with 9 bases between the two ends. The CDR3 extends over 13 amino acids. CDR3 sequence (DNA): TGTGCCTGGAGCAGGGATGACAATCAGCCCCAGCATTTT. Translated: CAWSRDDNQPQHF.

The V and J genes are TRBV6-5 and TRBJ1-2; 10 nucleotides line up with TRBD1. This CDR3 has 14 amino acids. Germline V gene sequence: CDR1 MNHEY, CDR2 SVGAGI. V gave up 6 bases and J gave up 7 bases; unmatched junction bases: 8. The CDR3 here is CASSPDRGRGGYTF. The CDR3 nucleotides read TGTGCCAGCAGCCCTGACAGGGGGCGCGGTGGCTACACCTTC.

In DNA form, the CDR3 reads TGTGCCAGCAGCACAGGGGGACGCGGGACCCAGCATTTT. This gives the protein CASSTGGRGTQHF. The chain is built from TRBV7-2 and TRBJ1-5; 8 bases are a match to TRBD1. Germline CDR1 SGHTA, CDR2 FQGNSA. With V trimmed by 5 bases and J by 11 bases, 8 bases remained unmatched. The CDR3 spans 13 residues.

The chain recombines TRBV9 with TRBJ1-2; 9 nucleotides line up with TRBD1. V dropped 1 base and J dropped 1; count of bases not matched to a gene: 5. Germline CDR1 and CDR2: SGDLS and YYNGEE. CDR3 length equals 16 residues. DNA of the CDR3: TGTGCCAGCAGCGTAAGGGACAGGGCCCATAACTATGGCTACACCTTC. Its protein is CASSVRDRAHNYGYTF.

The chain combines TRBV25-1 with TRBJ2-3; the D gene is possibly TRBD2 (6 bases). Looked up from germline, CDR1 is MGHDK and CDR2 is SYGVNS. The CDR3 contains 15 residues. V gave up 3 bases and J gave up 0 bases, with 10 bases separating them. For the CDR3, the DNA is TGTGCCAGCAGTGAGGCGGGAAGGAGCACAGATACGCAGTATTTT. Translating it yields CASSEAGRSTDTQYF.

The gene calls are TRBV5-4 and TRBJ2-7; 9 nucleotides match TRBD1. The germline V gene encodes CDR1 SGHNT and CDR2 YYREEE (reference sequence). CDR3 length equals 14 residues. J gave up 7 bases and V 9 bases, and 14 bases lay outside the gene matches. CDR3: CATKSTGGPWEQYF. The DNA for the CDR3 is TGTGCCACCAAGTCGACAGGGGGTCCTTGGGAGCAGTACTTC. The entire variable domain, with the rest obtained from reference TRBV5-4 and TRBJ2-7, is as follows: ETGVTQSPTHLIKTRGQQVTLRCSSQSGHNTVSWYQQALGQGPQFIFQYYREEENGRGNFPPRFSGLQFPNYSSELNVNALELDDSALYLCATKSTGGPWEQYFGPGTRLTVT.

The rearrangement joins TRBV29-1 to TRBJ2-7; D might be TRBD1 (7 bases). V lost 0 bases to trimming and J lost 3 bases, with 18 bases between them. The length of the CDR3 is 16 residues. Germline CDR1 and CDR2: SQVTM and ANQGSEA. The CDR3 coding sequence is TGCAGCGTTGAAGATCGCCTCAGGGGGGAATTCTACGAGCAGTACTTC. Translating it yields CSVEDRLRGEFYEQYF.

The DNA for the CDR3 is TGTGCCAGCAGTGAAGCGGGACAGCCTCATAATGGCTACACCTTC. The encoded protein is CASSEAGQPHNGYTF. The chain couples TRBV6-1 to TRBJ1-2; 7 nucleotides line up with TRBD1. Germline V gene sequence: CDR1 MNHNS, CDR2 SASEGT. The CDR3 runs 15 residues. The V and J ends lost 0 bases and 6 bases, in that order; junction bases with no gene match: 7.

As to this clone: Mismatch with germline at one junction end may stem from a read error. The gene calls are TRBV6-5 and TRBJ1-1; D is possibly TRBD1 (5 bases). Germline V CDR1 and CDR2: MNHEY, SVGAGI. The length of the CDR3 is 12 residues. The CDR3 nucleotides read TGTGCCAGCCATCACTGGGGGACTGAAGCTCTCTTT. Its translation is CASHHWGTEALF.

V usage is TRBV30 and J usage is TRBJ1-2, with D perhaps matching TRBD1 (6 bases). The CDR3 runs to 12 residues. The germline CDR1 and CDR2 sequences are GTSNPN and SVGIG (reference sequence). The V and J ends lost 5 bases and 4 bases respectively, with 11 bases between them. CDR3 coding DNA: TGTGCCTGGGACGAAGGGGGCTATGGCTACACCTTC. Translation: CAWDEGGYGYTF.

The J gene is TRBJ2-6, the V gene TRBV30; D ambiguous. Germline V gene sequence: CDR1 GTSNPN, CDR2 SVGIG (reference sequence). The CDR3 length is 14 residues. CDR3 sequence reads: CVYAQDSGANVLTF. For the CDR3, the DNA is TGTGTTTATGCCCAGGACTCTGGGGCCAACGTCCTGACTTTC.

CDR3 protein: CAVQPRTGSPNTGELFF. CDR3 in DNA: TGTGCCGTACAGCCTCGGACAGGGTCTCCGAACACCGGGGAGCTGTTTTTT. The rearrangement links TRBV2 to TRBJ2-2; 8 bases fit TRBD1. This CDR3 has 17 amino acids. Germline values: CDR1 SNHLY, CDR2 FYNNEI. J gave up 0 bases and V 11 bases, and 14 bases lay outside the gene matches.

V usage is TRBV4-1 and J usage is TRBJ1-1; D is possibly TRBD1 (5 bases). This CDR3 is 18 amino acids long. V lost 0 bases and J lost 4, with 21 bases in between. Germline-derived CDR1 and CDR2 are MGHRA and YSYEKL. CDR3 coding DNA: TGCGCCAGCAGCCAAGATCATGCCCCACCGGGGGGTTCCACTGAAGCTTTCTTT. This gives the protein CASSQDHAPPGGSTEAFF.

V gene TRBV4-2 combines with J gene TRBJ1-2; TRBD1 matches 9 bases. Germline V gene lookup returns CDR1 LGHNA and CDR2 YNFKEQ. This CDR3 is built from 15 residues. V lost 0 bases to trimming and J lost 6 bases; unmatched junction nucleotides: 5. The chain's CDR3 is CASSQDPHRGHGYTF. The CDR3 DNA reads TGTGCCAGCAGCCAAGATCCCCACAGGGGGCATGGCTACACCTTC.

CDR3 amino acids: CACRGRVSEAFF. CDR3 nucleotide sequence: TGTGCCTGCCGGGGGAGGGTTAGTGAAGCTTTCTTT. This chain joins TRBV30 and TRBJ1-1, with a tentative D call TRBD1 (5 bases). Germline V gives CDR1 GTSNPN, CDR2 SVGIG (reference sequence). This CDR3 is built from 12 residues. With 6 bases removed from V and 7 bases from J, the gap between germline ends came to 15 bases.

V gene TRBV6-1 combines with J gene TRBJ1-5; D call uncertain. Germline CDR1 reads MNHNS; CDR2 reads SASEGT. V lost 3 bases and J lost 4, with 13 bases in between. CDR3 length: 15 residues. The CDR3 nucleotides are TGTGCCAGCAGTGATAGACGGGGTGGAAATCAGCCCCAGCATTTT. Translated, it gives CASSDRRGGNQPQHF.